The 5 T cell receptor beta chains given below trace back to one sample, sequenced in a study of blood T cell repertoires in COVID-19. TCRdb keeps only in-frame clones here, not all; method: immunoSEQ multiplex PCR. The sample shows roughly 350,000 clones, 80% to 90% of them seen only once. Sequencing input: peripheral blood. Receptor source: a woman aged 45-60 years with COVID-19, enrolled during active disease.

The rearrangement joins TRBV13 to TRBJ2-1, with TRBD1 matching 8 bases. This CDR3 is 15 amino acids long. The V gene end was trimmed by 6 bases and the J gene end by 1 base; junction bases not matched to a gene: 5. Looked up from germline, CDR1 is PRHDT and CDR2 is FYEKMQ (reference sequence). In nucleotides, the CDR3 is TGTGCCAGCAGAAGGGGGGACAGGTCCTACAATGAGCAGTTCTTC. Protein: CASRRGDRSYNEQFF.

This chain uses TRBV7-2 with TRBJ2-7; D ambiguous. The length of the CDR3 is 15 residues. From germline, CDR1 is SGHTA and CDR2 FQGNSA. V lost 3 bases and J lost 0, with 12 bases in between. CDR3 sequence reads: CASSFVAESSYEQYF. The CDR3 coding sequence is TGTGCCAGCAGCTTTGTGGCTGAAAGCTCCTACGAGCAGTACTTC.

This rearrangement joins TRBV30 to TRBJ1-1; D may be TRBD1 (5 bases). V gave up 1 base and J gave up 0 bases, with 6 bases separating them. The CDR3 covers 13 residues. Germline CDR1 reads GTSNPN; CDR2 reads SVGIG (reference sequence). CDR3 nucleotide sequence: TGTGCCTGGAGTGAGACAGTGAACACTGAAGCTTTCTTT. It translates to CAWSETVNTEAFF.

The rearrangement uses TRBV30 and TRBJ2-2; 9 positions match TRBD2. The CDR3 length is 16 residues. Germline V CDR1 and CDR2: GTSNPN, SVGIG (reference sequence). With 1 base clipped from V and 1 base from J, the junction kept 4 bases outside the gene matches. As DNA, the CDR3 is TGTGCCTGGAGTGGTCGAGCGGGAGGGAACACCGGGGAGCTGTTTTTT. As protein: CAWSGRAGGNTGELFF.

The V and J genes are TRBV3-1 (or the pseudogene TRBV3-2) and TRBJ2-7; the match to TRBD1 covers 9 bases. The germline CDR1 and CDR2 sequences are LGHDT and YNNKEL (reference sequence). With 6 bases clipped from V and 3 bases from J, the junction kept 6 bases outside the gene matches. This CDR3 is built from 14 residues. The CDR3 is CASRFRDRDYEQYF. CDR3 sequence (DNA): TGTGCCAGCAGATTCCGGGACAGGGACTACGAGCAGTACTTC.